This T cell receptor delta chain was documented in a study of delta chains in infants with herpesvirus infections listed by TCRdb under 2023. Regarding the study in general: The study prospectively followed a Ugandan infant birth cohort from birth to characterize gammadelta T cell responses to primary cytomegalovirus (CMV) infection. The previously published Belgian fetal and cord blood gammadelta TCR data were not generated in this cohort and were added only for comparison. A public fetal Vdelta1/Vgamma8 gammadelta TCR clonotype was searched for in infants infected with CMV after birth. gammadelta TCRs were sequenced from PBMC of 18 CMV-infected infants (one congenitally infected) and 8 CMV-uninfected infants with enough sample available. Infant blood samples were grouped into approximate age categories of 1.5, 4, 8 and 12 months.

Pregnant women receiving prenatal care in Kampala, Uganda, were recruited, and the infants of these women were enrolled, with documentation of maternal HIV status required. Home visits to families took place weekly, and collection of infant clinical information, oral swabs and peripheral blood began at 6 weeks of age and was repeated every 4 months after that. Blood was drawn into heparin tubes, and PBMC were isolated via Ficoll-Paque density gradient centrifugation and then cryopreserved. The library was produced with RT-PCR. TCR cDNA was generated by reverse transcription of PBMC RNA with SuperScript II and gamma-chain- and delta-chain-specific primers. Purification of cDNA was performed with AMPure XP beads, after which the cDNA was amplified and indexed with Illumina adapters by means of the Nextera XT Index Kit. Sequencing of the gammadelta TCR libraries was done on an Illumina MiSeq using a V2 300-cycle kit. The authors' analysis ran thus. Using MiXCR v2.1.12, CDR3 sequences were assembled, and reads were mapped onto D, J and V genes obtained from GenBank. VDJtools v1.2.1 was used to perform repertoire analyses of the CDR3 clonotypes. In TCRdb, clones were called once more from the public reads by CATT, and rows of identical DNA were later combined. For this entry, the V and J calls and clone size follow TCRdb and not the study's own pipeline. Within this sample are over a thousand delta-chain clones, with under 45% of them counted one time only. Jointly, the top ten make up roughly 10% of the sample.

This clone is described as large (0.1 to 1%). Its antigen target is currently unknown. No base quality information exists; no much larger clone differs at one position. V has 4 bases trimmed and J has 5 bases trimmed; junction bases matching no gene number 15. CDR3 length: 17 amino acids, cysteine to phenylalanine. Left in the record is the CDR3 DNA by itself, 51 bases read in frame from the first base. CDR1 and CDR2 (TSWWSYY, QGS) derive from the germline V gene. Study-wide findings and limitations: Limitations noted by the authors included a small sample size and a lack of race- or environment-matched controls, because nearly all Ugandans acquire CMV before adulthood. Public-clonotype frequency among Vdelta1 cells appeared to correlate inversely with age at infection and decayed rapidly, seemingly not persisting beyond approximately 2 months. The public clonotype was detected only at the first time point after infection and was not found in uninfected infants or in infants infected after 120 days. The public Vdelta1 clonotype appeared in 4 of 18 CMV-infected infants: three infected postnatally before 120 days of age, plus the congenitally infected infant. Presence of the public clonotype at levels below the detection limit might still occur in CMV-uninfected infants.

Sample: peripheral blood, taken at time point 1 of longitudinal follow-up. The rearrangement combines TRDV1 with TRDJ1, and 8 junctional nucleotides match TRDD2. This receptor was identified in a human donor who was a Ugandan infant, either HIV-exposed or HIV-unexposed (not recorded which). In nucleotide form, the sequence is TGTGCTCTTGGGGGGCAGGCCTTCCTAAAGTTGCAGGATAAACTCATCTTT. Translation gives CALGGQAFLKLQDKLIF.